Listed here are 20 T cell receptor beta chains from one sample, sequenced in a study of blood T cell repertoires in COVID-19. This table comes from immunoSEQ multiplex PCR, and its TCRdb copy is limited to in-frame clones, with some not included. The repertoire holds 200,000 to 300,000 clones, with around 88% as singletons. The sequencing sample was made of PBMCs or T cells enriched from blood (not recorded which). The source is a woman aged 40-49 years with acute COVID-19.

The rearrangement joins TRBV9 to TRBJ2-1; D is perhaps TRBD2 (6 bases). The CDR3 extends over 16 amino acids. Germline CDR1 SGDLS, CDR2 YYNGEE. V lost 4 bases and J lost 4, with 18 bases in between. Here the CDR3 DNA reads TGTGCCAGCAGCCCTATTAGCGGAGAAGGGTACAATGAGCAGTTCTTC. It translates to CASSPISGEGYNEQFF.

This clone was found once. CDR3 bases: TGTGCCAGCAGCCAATTGGGGCAGTCCCACGAGCAGTACTTC. It translates to CASSQLGQSHEQYF. V gene TRBV3-1 (or the pseudogene TRBV3-2) combines with J gene TRBJ2-7, with D perhaps matching TRBD1 (5 bases). The CDR3 totals 14 residues. CDR1 is LGHDT and CDR2 is YNNKEL in the germline V gene (reference sequence). V was shortened by 2 bases and J by 5 bases, with 13 bases between the two germline ends.

This rearrangement joins TRBV27 to TRBJ1-6, with TRBD1 as a possible D gene (5 bases). Trimming cost V 3 bases and J 7 bases, with 10 bases left between them. The CDR3 is 14 residues long. Per germline, CDR1 MNHEY and CDR2 SMNVEV (reference sequence). Written as DNA, the CDR3 is TGTGCCAGCAGTTTCCCAGACAGAAATTCACCCCTCCACTTT. Amino acids: CASSFPDRNSPLHF.

The chain has TRBV7-9 and TRBJ2-7; TRBD2 matches 7 bases. V was clipped by 4 bases and J by 0 bases; unmatched bases: 6. The CDR3 consists of 15 residues. The germline gives CDR1 SEHNR, CDR2 FQNEAQ (reference sequence). The CDR3 here is CASSWKRGPSYEQYF. CDR3 DNA: TGTGCCAGCAGCTGGAAGCGGGGACCCTCCTACGAGCAGTACTTC.

This chain joins TRBV7-9 and TRBJ2-2, with D maybe TRBD1 (5 bases). V was trimmed by 3 bases and J by 4 bases, leaving 6 bases between them. This CDR3 contains 13 residues. CDR1 is SEHNR, CDR2 FQNEAQ, per germline (reference sequence). CDR3 bases: TGTGCCAGCAGCTTTAGGGGCACCGGGGAGCTGTTTTTT. Translated: CASSFRGTGELFF.

The V and J genes are TRBV5-1 and TRBJ2-5; 9 positions agree with TRBD2. CDR3 length equals 16 residues. The V and J ends lost 4 bases and 2 bases, in that order; junction bases with no gene match: 9. CDR1 is SGHRS, CDR2 YFSETQ, per germline. DNA for the CDR3: TGCGCCAGCAGCATGGACGGGGCGGGAGGGCAAGAGACCCAGTACTTC. This codes for CASSMDGAGGQETQYF.

CDR3: CASSLQGSSSYNEQFF. In DNA form, the CDR3 reads TGCGCCAGCAGCCTCCAGGGCTCGAGCTCCTACAATGAGCAGTTCTTC. This rearrangement joins TRBV5-1 to TRBJ2-1; possibly TRBD1 for D (5 bases). The V end lost 4 bases, the J end lost 0 bases, and 14 bases lay between the germline ends. Germline V lookup: CDR1 SGHRS, CDR2 YFSETQ. The CDR3 spans 16 residues.

The rearrangement uses TRBV30 and TRBJ2-3; 9 bases align to TRBD2. Germline loops: CDR1 GTSNPN, CDR2 SVGIG (reference sequence). The V segment lost 0 bases and the J segment 3 bases; nucleotides outside the gene matches: 7. This CDR3 contains 16 residues. The CDR3 region has the DNA TGTGCCTGGAGTGTGCTTAGCGGGGGCCCTACAGATACGCAGTATTTT. This encodes CAWSVLSGGPTDTQYF.

This chain links TRBV30 with TRBJ1-2; 9 bases line up with TRBD1. V lost 5 bases to trimming and J lost 2 bases; unmatched junction nucleotides: 6. CDR1 GTSNPN and CDR2 SVGIG come from the germline V gene (reference sequence). The CDR3 is 14 residues long. Written as DNA, the CDR3 is TGTGCCTGGGCCGGGACAGGGCGGAACTATGGCTACACCTTC. Its protein is CAWAGTGRNYGYTF. The entire variable domain, with the rest obtained from reference TRBV30 and TRBJ1-2, is as follows: SQTIHQWPATLVQPVGSPLSLECTVEGTSNPNLYWYRQAAGRGLQLLFYSVGIGQISSEVPQNLSASRPQDRQFILSSKKLLLSDSGFYLCAWAGTGRNYGYTFGSGTRLTVV.

This sequence joins TRBV7-3 and TRBJ2-7; 9 positions agree with TRBD2. The CDR3 contains 15 residues. Germline V gives CDR1 SGHTA, CDR2 FQGTGA. The trim removed 0 bases at V and 2 bases at J, leaving 2 bases unmatched. The CDR3 DNA sequence: TGTGCCAGCAGCTTAACCGCGGGAGGGCCCTACGAGCAGTACTTC. This gives the protein CASSLTAGGPYEQYF.

The count of this clone is one. The rearrangement uses TRBV5-8 and TRBJ2-1, with TRBD2 matching over 12 bases. CDR3 length: 15 residues. The junction had 6 bases not matched to a gene; V was cut back by 4 bases and J by 7 bases. Germline CDR1 is SGHTS and CDR2 is YDEGEE. CDR3 residues: CASSPTSGRRNEQFF. The CDR3 coding sequence is TGTGCCAGCAGCCCGACTAGCGGGAGAAGGAATGAGCAGTTCTTC.

The chain has TRBV29-1 and TRBJ1-4; D call uncertain. With 4 bases removed from V and 7 bases from J, the gap between germline ends came to 16 bases. Germline values: CDR1 SQVTM, CDR2 ANQGSEA. CDR3 length equals 14 residues. The CDR3 coding sequence is TGCAGCGTTGTCCCCTCCGGGGAGGGTGAAAAACTGTTTTTT. Its translation is CSVVPSGEGEKLFF.

This clone was observed a handful of times. The chain employs TRBV19 and TRBJ2-2; TRBD2 matches 9 bases. Looked up from germline, CDR1 is LNHDA and CDR2 is SQIVND (reference sequence). Germline trimming cut 6 bases from V and 3 bases from J; bases unmatched to any gene: 17. CDR3 length: 19 amino acids. CDR3 loop: CASSRPLWREGRDTGELFF. The CDR3 DNA sequence: TGTGCCAGTAGCAGACCCCTTTGGCGGGAGGGCCGGGACACCGGGGAGCTGTTTTTT.

The chain recombines TRBV2 with TRBJ2-7; 8 bases map to TRBD1. V was pared by 4 bases and J by 8 bases, with 10 bases of the junction left unmatched. CDR3 length: 14 residues. Per the germline V gene, CDR1 is SNHLY and CDR2 is FYNNEI. The CDR3 loop is CASSGPGQETKQYV. The CDR3 DNA reads TGTGCCAGCAGTGGGCCGGGACAGGAAACAAAGCAGTACGTC.

The rearrangement uses TRBV19 and TRBJ2-1, with TRBD2 matching 15 bases. Germline V gene data show CDR1 as LNHDA and CDR2 as SQIVND (reference sequence). V lost 5 bases and J lost 2; bases outside the gene matches: 7. The CDR3 extends over 18 amino acids. The CDR3, as DNA: TGTGCCAGTAGTCCGGGACTAGCGGGAGGTTGGGCCTACAATGAGCAGTTCTTC. The encoded protein is CASSPGLAGGWAYNEQFF. The full variable domain, completed using reference TRBV19 and TRBJ2-1, is DGGITQSPKYLFRKEGQNVTLSCEQNLNHDAMYWYRQDPGQGLRLIYYSQIVNDFQKGDIAEGYSVSREKKESFPLTVTSAQKNPTAFYLCASSPGLAGGWAYNEQFFGPGTRLTVL.

The V and J genes are TRBV10-2 and TRBJ1-5; D might be TRBD1 (6 bases). The germline V gene has CDR1 WSHSY and CDR2 SAAADI. V shed 2 bases and J shed 6 bases, with 11 bases lying between them. The CDR3 runs to 14 residues. The CDR3 bases are TGCGCCAGCAGTGAGAGTACAGGGTTTCAGCCCCAGCATTTT. This translates into CASSESTGFQPQHF.

This rearrangement joins TRBV4-3 to TRBJ2-4, with 14 nucleotides matching TRBD2. With 4 bases clipped from V and 1 base from J, the junction kept 12 bases outside the gene matches. The CDR3 runs 20 residues. Germline lookup yields CDR1 LGHNA and CDR2 YSLEER. DNA for the CDR3: TGCGCCAGCAGCCGGGGACTAGCGGGAGTGGGGGTTGCTGCCAAAAACATTCAGTACTTC. It translates to CASSRGLAGVGVAAKNIQYF.

A note on this clone: This sample also contains other DNA sequences that code for the same CDR3. The chain combines TRBV28 with TRBJ1-1; D possibly corresponds to TRBD1 (6 bases). CDR1 is MDHEN and CDR2 is SYDVKM in the germline V gene. The CDR3 runs 14 residues. Trimming cost V 4 bases and J 0 bases, with 9 bases left between them. The CDR3 reads CASSSTGMNTEAFF. The CDR3 DNA reads as TGTGCCAGCAGTTCAACAGGGATGAACACTGAAGCTTTCTTT.

V is TRBV7-9 and J is TRBJ2-7, with a tentative D call TRBD1 (5 bases). The V and J ends lost 1 base and 9 bases respectively, with 7 bases between them. CDR1 is SEHNR, CDR2 FQNEAQ, per germline (reference sequence). The CDR3 runs 11 residues. This CDR3 reads CASSLGGRQYV. CDR3 in DNA: TGTGCCAGCAGCTTAGGGGGCAGGCAGTACGTC.

The V gene is TRBV7-6, the J gene TRBJ1-6, with a possible D match to TRBD1 (5 bases). CDR1 is SGHVS and CDR2 is FNYEAQ in the germline V gene. With 1 base removed from V and 6 bases from J, the gap between germline ends came to 10 bases. The CDR3 contains 15 residues. The DNA of the CDR3 is TGTGCCAGCAGCTTAGGTGGGGGGATTAATTCACCCCTCCACTTT. Protein: CASSLGGGINSPLHF.